The T cell receptor (beta chain) under discussion was sequenced for a study of a mutant IDH1 vaccine in newly diagnosed glioma (dated by TCRdb to the early 2020s). Broadly, across the study: Patients received eight vaccinations in weeks 1, 3, 5, 7, 11, 15, 19 and 23, corresponding to visits V03 through V10. Vaccination started 4-6 weeks after radiotherapy alone, or was given together with temozolomide cycles in the groups whose treatment included chemotherapy. Of the approximately 29 treated patients, around 60% were male and about 40% were female, and a mean age of roughly 41 years was recorded. Prior to enrollment, patients had been given standard therapy consisting of radiotherapy alone, temozolomide alone, or radiochemotherapy with temozolomide, with the combination given to most patients. Peripheral blood was drawn at six visits: V03 (baseline), V05, V07, V10, V12 and V13. For exploratory analyses, about two dozen treated patients had longitudinal TCRB deep sequencing done wherever samples were available. What the work shows at the level of the full study, not this receptor alone: Vaccine-induced immune responses across multiple MHC alleles were detected in 85% to 95% of patients. Availability determined which PBMC samples were chosen for TCRB deep sequencing. According to the authors, sample limitations meant that analyses of patient blood samples could not be reproduced. Changes in the top peripheral T cell clonotypes picked up by TCRB sequencing did not appear to be linked to pseudoprogression.

This sample's time point label indicates: week 23, last vaccination. Each vaccine dose was 300 ug of a 20-mer mutant IDH1 peptide in Montanide, given subcutaneously with topical imiquimod. All donors had newly diagnosed IDH1-mutant astrocytomas of WHO grade 3 or 4 that showed loss of nuclear ATRX. The samples were drawn from NOA16, a multicentre, single-arm, open-label phase I trial in Germany that tested a mutant IDH1 peptide vaccine in humans for the first time. Genomic DNA for TCRB sequencing was isolated from EDTA blood with the DNeasy Blood and Tissue Kit. Library preparation was by the immunoSEQ multiplex PCR assay. Following the manufacturer's protocol, the hsTCRB Kit was used to amplify rearranged TCR beta chain sequences. TCRB libraries were sequenced on an Illumina MiSeq. The published analysis was carried out like this. The proprietary platform of the kit vendor was used for demultiplexing, trimming and gene mapping. TCRdb obtained this table from immuneACCESS and retained in-frame rearrangements with V and J assigned. These tables miss some clones; where compared with another copy, unresolved V genes account for less than half of the shortfall, and the remainder is unexplained. The V and J calls and clone size were taken over from that table, and D and trimming were inferred from the DNA. The sample table shows about 43,000 clones, and roughly 83% are seen once. 2% to 2.5% of the sample is in the top ten clones.

As regards this clone: The target of this receptor is not known. No clone much larger than this one lies a single base away; base qualities are absent.

Deletion took 8 bases off V and 11 bases off J, with a span of 19 bases between the germline ends. The CDR3, cysteine through phenylalanine, is 11 amino acids long. Just the 33-base CDR3 DNA is kept, in frame starting at base 1. CDR1 is given as SQVTM and CDR2 as ANQGSEA, both from the germline V gene. The sample here was PBMCs, taken from a glioma patient whose treatment included an IDH1 peptide vaccine. This TCR came from a woman between 18 and 29 years old with glioma. Some clones in this sample may be carry-over from other donors' samples. Recombination joined TRBV29-1 with TRBJ2-7, with no confidently assigned D gene. The bases read TGCAGCTTCCGACAAGAAATGCTTGAGTACTTC. Translated, it gives CSFRQEMLEYF.